This T cell receptor beta chain was found in a study of blood T cell repertoires in COVID-19. For the study at large: Samples representing acute and convalescent COVID-19 were sourced from the United States, Italy and Spain. Nucleic acid was either cDNA or gDNA, and it came from T cells, B-cell-depleted T cells, or PBMCs.

Recruitment covered about two dozen US areas and drew participants whose ages spanned roughly 18 to 90 years. People in the exposed group encountered a COVID-19 case within 2 weeks before entering the study. V lost 10 bases to trimming and J lost 3 bases, with 18 bases between them. The CDR3 contains 14 residues. Germline V gene lookup returns CDR1 SNHLY and CDR2 FYNNEI. Only in-frame clones appear in the TCRdb table, and some are missing; sequencing was by immunoSEQ multiplex PCR. This sample carries about 430,000 clones, roughly 88% of them seen once, and the ten largest clones take approximately 1.3%.

The origin of this receptor is a woman aged 18-29 years who had been exposed to COVID-19. The chain links TRBV2 to TRBJ1-1; TRBD1 is a possible D gene (5 bases). The sample taken for sequencing was PBMCs or T cells enriched from blood (not recorded which). CDR3 sequence: CATINRFWDTEAFF. Written as DNA, the CDR3 is TGTGCCACCATCAACAGGTTTTGGGACACTGAAGCTTTCTTT.